A selection of T cell receptor beta chains follows, all from one sample in a study of beta chain features in type 1 diabetes. Produced via immunoSEQ multiplex PCR; TCRdb's table is partial and in-frame only. The data hold 95,000 to 150,000 clones, with about 15% observed a single time. Specimen: central memory CD4+ T cells from blood. The receptors originated from a man aged 30 to 45 with type 1 diabetes. The CDR3 runs from the conserved cysteine through the conserved F or W. D genes are given only for firm matches. Clone size is not always given. Where it is, it says once, few, many or a class for expanded clones.

j_gene	v_gene	abundance	d_gene	len	CDR3nt	CDR3aa
TRBJ2-3	TRBV19	NA	NA	14	TGTGCCAGTAGTATAAGTAACTATCCAGATACGCAGTATTTT	CASSISNYPDTQYF
TRBJ1-2	TRBV21-1	NA	NA	13	TGTGCCAGCAGCAAAGGACAGAACTATGGCTACACCTTC	CASSKGQNYGYTF
TRBJ2-7	TRBV28	NA	TRBD1	17	TGTGCCAGCAGTTTAATTCCCCTTAGACAGGGCACCTACGAGCAGTACTTC	CASSLIPLRQGTYEQYF
TRBJ2-3	TRBV19	NA	NA	14	TGTGCCAGTAAAACAGGTGAAGGCACAGATACGCAGTATTTT	CASKTGEGTDTQYF
TRBJ2-3	TRBV6-6	few	NA	16	TGTGCCAGCAGTTCCAGGGGTAAAGGCAGGACAGATACGCAGTATTTT	CASSSRGKGRTDTQYF
TRBJ1-1	TRBV5-1	few	NA	13	TGCGCCAGCAGCCTTCTAGCTAACACTGAAGCTTTCTTT	CASSLLANTEAFF
TRBJ2-3	TRBV29-1	NA	TRBD1	13	TGCAGCGTTGACAGGGGGCAGGAAGATACGCAGTATTTT	CSVDRGQEDTQYF
TRBJ2-1	TRBV14	NA	NA	17	TGTGCCAGCAGCCAAGATTTGCGCAGAAGCTCCTACAATGAGCAGTTCTTC	CASSQDLRRSSYNEQFF
TRBJ2-3	TRBV4-2	NA	NA	14	TGTGCCAGCAGCCCCGGACAGAGCACAGATACGCAGTATTTT	CASSPGQSTDTQYF
TRBJ2-1	TRBV30	NA	TRBD2	13	TGTGCCTTGACAGGCGTTAGCGGGGGTGAGCAGTTCTTC	CALTGVSGGEQFF
TRBJ2-3	TRBV5-6	NA	NA	15	TGTGCCAGCAGCTCGAGAGGGGGGCCTGCAGATACGCAGTATTTT	CASSSRGGPADTQYF
TRBJ2-2	TRBV29-1	NA	TRBD1	15	TGCAGCGTTACACAGGGGGCCTCTAACACCGGGGAGCTGTTTTTT	CSVTQGASNTGELFF
TRBJ2-7	TRBV5-1	few	NA	14	TGCGCCAGCAGCTTGGTTACAGACGCAGCCGAGCAGTACTTC	CASSLVTDAAEQYF
TRBJ2-1	TRBV5-1	NA	NA	16	TGCGCCAGCAGCACCACGGGATCAAGCTCCTACAATGAGCAGTTCTTC	CASSTTGSSSYNEQFF
TRBJ1-2	TRBV9	many	TRBD1	17	TGTGCCAGCAGCGCCGATGGCCTGACAGGGGAGAAATATGGCTACACCTTC	CASSADGLTGEKYGYTF
TRBJ2-7	TRBV2	NA	NA	15	TGTGCCAGCAGTGAAGCCTGGCAGATCTCGTACGAGCAGTACTTC	CASSEAWQISYEQYF